These 7 T cell receptor beta chains were all obtained from the same sample, sequenced in a study of cytomegalovirus exposure and HLA in healthy donors. Amplification used 60 Vbeta primers and 13 Jbeta primers. Sequencing was performed with immunoSEQ multiplex PCR; in TCRdb, only in-frame clones are kept and a portion is missing. In the table there are more than 150,000 clones, over 80% of which are singletons. The sequencing input was PBMCs. The receptors derive from a girl between 10 and 17 years old in good health and CMV-seropositive.

The chain joins TRBV30 to TRBJ1-6, with TRBD1 identical over 7 bases. Germline CDR1 and CDR2: GTSNPN and SVGIG (reference sequence). Losses at the gene ends were 6 bases for V and 7 bases for J; bases not matched to a gene: 15. This CDR3 is 16 amino acids long. CDR3 amino acids: CACRLPGEGANSPLHF. For the CDR3, the DNA is TGTGCCTGCCGTCTACCTGGAGAGGGGGCGAATTCACCCCTCCACTTT. Full variable domain (rest looked up from reference TRBV30 and TRBJ1-6): SQTIHQWPATLVQPVGSPLSLECTVEGTSNPNLYWYRQAAGRGLQLLFYSVGIGQISSEVPQNLSASRPQDRQFILSSKKLLLSDSGFYLCACRLPGEGANSPLHFGNGTRLTVT.

The rearrangement links TRBV6-1 to TRBJ2-2; tentative D call: TRBD1 (5 bases). This CDR3 spans 16 amino acids. Germline values: CDR1 MNHNS, CDR2 SASEGT. V lost 2 bases, J lost 1 base, and 11 bases lay in between. The CDR3 loop reads CASSEPFGQNTGELFF. CDR3 sequence (DNA): TGTGCCAGCAGTGAACCCTTCGGACAGAACACCGGGGAGCTGTTTTTT.

The CDR3 protein is CASSSGQNHNEQFF. CDR3 in DNA: TGTGCCAGCAGCTCCGGACAGAATCACAATGAGCAGTTCTTC. The V call is TRBV7-8, the J call TRBJ2-1; TRBD1 might be the D (6 bases). V was pared by 4 bases and J by 5 bases, with 12 bases between. Germline V gene data show CDR1 as SGHVS and CDR2 as FQNEAQ. CDR3 length equals 14 residues.

The chain uses TRBV6-5 and TRBJ1-2; weak D call: TRBD1 (5 bases). V was clipped by 2 bases and J by 4 bases, with 8 bases between them. CDR1 is MNHEY, CDR2 SVGAGI, per germline. The CDR3 runs 13 residues. CDR3 DNA sequence: TGTGCCAGCAGTTACGACAGCTTCTATGGCTACACCTTC. Its protein product is CASSYDSFYGYTF.

The J gene is TRBJ2-1, the V gene TRBV19, with 11 bases fitting TRBD2. The CDR3 is 16 residues long. V shed 3 bases and J 4 bases; nucleotides not matched to a gene: 5. Germline V lookup: CDR1 LNHDA, CDR2 SQIVND (reference sequence). CDR3 sequence: CASSITGTSGYNEQFF. The CDR3 DNA follows: TGTGCCAGTAGTATCACGGGGACTAGCGGTTACAATGAGCAGTTCTTC.

J is TRBJ2-5 and V is TRBV11-2, with TRBD2 as a possible D gene (6 bases). CDR1 is SGHAT, CDR2 FQNNGV, per germline. V lost 3 bases, J lost 1 base, and 15 bases lay in between. The CDR3 totals 16 residues. The CDR3 loop is CASSFYLSEGQETQYF. The CDR3 region has the DNA TGTGCCAGCAGCTTCTATTTGTCGGAGGGCCAAGAGACCCAGTACTTC.

The rearrangement uses TRBV19 and TRBJ2-1, with 11 bases matching TRBD2. The J segment lost 6 bases and the V segment lost 9 bases, leaving 13 bases of the junction unmatched. CDR1 and CDR2 (germline): LNHDA, SQIVND (reference sequence). The CDR3 extends over 16 amino acids. CDR3 residues: CASGAHTSGRFNEQFF. The CDR3 DNA sequence: TGTGCCAGCGGGGCCCATACTAGCGGGAGATTCAATGAGCAGTTCTTC.